The clone carrying this T cell receptor (beta chain) was seen at least ten times. Its antigen is unknown. In TCRdb, the 5' RACE reads were re-called with MiXCR into one record per CDR3 protein. The top ten clones hold approximately 12% of a sample with about 450,000 distinct CDR3 sequences, less than 20% of them seen once. The entry originates in a study of identical twins. Study-level findings and limits: Its conclusions, products of cross-sectional statistical analysis, did not come from following the same donors.

The junction had 2 bases not matched to a gene; V was cut back by 5 bases and J by 2 bases. CDR1 is DFQATT, CDR2 SNEGSKA, per germline (reference sequence). This CDR3 region has 14 residues. Input material: naive T cells sorted from blood. V and J are TRBV20-1 and TRBJ2-6; 8 nucleotides align to TRBD1. This TCR was recovered from a man aged 50-59 years in good health. The CDR3 reads CSARQGPGANVLTF. For the CDR3, the DNA is TGCAGTGCTCGACAGGGGCCTGGGGCCAACGTCCTGACTTTC.